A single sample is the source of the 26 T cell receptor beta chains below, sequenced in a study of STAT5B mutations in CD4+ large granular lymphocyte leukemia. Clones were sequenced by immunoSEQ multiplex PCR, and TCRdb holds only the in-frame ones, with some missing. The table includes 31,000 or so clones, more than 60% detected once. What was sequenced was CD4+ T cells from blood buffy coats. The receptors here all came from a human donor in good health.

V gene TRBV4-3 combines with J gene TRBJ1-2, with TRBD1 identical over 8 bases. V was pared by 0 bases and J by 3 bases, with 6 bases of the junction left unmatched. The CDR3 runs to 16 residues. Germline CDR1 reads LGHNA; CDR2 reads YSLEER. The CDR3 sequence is CASSQDRQGAHYGYTF. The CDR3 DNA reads TGCGCCAGCAGCCAAGATCGGCAGGGGGCACACTATGGCTACACCTTC.

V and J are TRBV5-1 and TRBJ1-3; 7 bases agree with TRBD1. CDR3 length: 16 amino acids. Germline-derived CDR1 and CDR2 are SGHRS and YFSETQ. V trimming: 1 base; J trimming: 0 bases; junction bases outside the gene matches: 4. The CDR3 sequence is CASSLTGQISGNTIYF. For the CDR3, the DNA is TGCGCCAGCAGCTTGACGGGACAGATCTCTGGAAACACCATATATTTT.

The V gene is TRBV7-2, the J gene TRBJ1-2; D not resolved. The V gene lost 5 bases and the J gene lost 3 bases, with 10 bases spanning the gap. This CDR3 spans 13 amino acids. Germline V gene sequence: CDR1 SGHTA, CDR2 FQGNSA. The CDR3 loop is CASSQSLDYGYTF. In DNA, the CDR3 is TGTGCCAGCAGCCAATCATTAGACTATGGCTACACCTTC. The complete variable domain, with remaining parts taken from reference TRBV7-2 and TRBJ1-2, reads GAGVSQSPSNKVTEKGKDVELRCDPISGHTALYWYRQSLGQGLEFLIYFQGNSAPDKSGLPSDRFSAERTGGSVSTLTIQRTQQEDSAVYLCASSQSLDYGYTFGSGTRLTVV.

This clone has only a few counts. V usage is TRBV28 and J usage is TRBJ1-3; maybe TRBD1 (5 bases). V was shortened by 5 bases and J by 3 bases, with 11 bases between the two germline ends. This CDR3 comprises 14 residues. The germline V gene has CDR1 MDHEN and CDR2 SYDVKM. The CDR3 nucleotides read TGTGCCAGCAGTCGGCAGGGAGGTGGAAACACCATATATTTT. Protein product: CASSRQGGGNTIYF.

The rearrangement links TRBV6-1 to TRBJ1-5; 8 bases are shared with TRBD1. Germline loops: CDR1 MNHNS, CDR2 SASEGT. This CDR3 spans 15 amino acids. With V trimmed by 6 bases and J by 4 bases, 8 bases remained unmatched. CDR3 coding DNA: TGTGCCAGCAGATATGGACAGGGTATGAATCAGCCCCAGCATTTT. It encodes CASRYGQGMNQPQHF.

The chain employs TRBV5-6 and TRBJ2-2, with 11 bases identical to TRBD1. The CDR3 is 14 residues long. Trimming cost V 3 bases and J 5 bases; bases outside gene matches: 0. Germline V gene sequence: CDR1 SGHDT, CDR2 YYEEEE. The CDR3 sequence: CASSWDRGTGELFF. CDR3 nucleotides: TGTGCCAGCAGCTGGGACAGGGGGACCGGGGAGCTGTTTTTT. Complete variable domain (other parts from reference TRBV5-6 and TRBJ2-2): DAGVTQSPTHLIKTRGQQVTLRCSPKSGHDTVSWYQQALGQGPQFIFQYYEEEERQRGNFPDRFSGHQFPNYSSELNVNALLLGDSALYLCASSWDRGTGELFFGEGSRLTVL.

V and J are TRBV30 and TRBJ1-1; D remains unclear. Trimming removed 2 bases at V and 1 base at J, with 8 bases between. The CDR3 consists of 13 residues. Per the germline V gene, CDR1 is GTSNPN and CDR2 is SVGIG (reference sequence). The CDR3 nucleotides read TGTGCCTGGAGTCAGCAGTGGAACACTGAAGCTTTCTTT. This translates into CAWSQQWNTEAFF.

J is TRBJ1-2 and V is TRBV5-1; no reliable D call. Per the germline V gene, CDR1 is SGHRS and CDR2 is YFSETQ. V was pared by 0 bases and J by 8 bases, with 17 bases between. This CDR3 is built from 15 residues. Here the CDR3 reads CASSLAGRLSRGYTF. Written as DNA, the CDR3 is TGCGCCAGCAGCTTGGCTGGCAGGCTCTCCCGAGGCTACACCTTC.

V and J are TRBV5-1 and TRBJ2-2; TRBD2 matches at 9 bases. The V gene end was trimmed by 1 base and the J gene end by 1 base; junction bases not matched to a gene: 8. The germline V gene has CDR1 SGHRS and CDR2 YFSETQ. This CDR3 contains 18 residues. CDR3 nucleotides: TGCGCCAGCAGCTTGCGGGATCGAGCGGGGGGGAACACCGGGGAGCTGTTTTTT. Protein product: CASSLRDRAGGNTGELFF.

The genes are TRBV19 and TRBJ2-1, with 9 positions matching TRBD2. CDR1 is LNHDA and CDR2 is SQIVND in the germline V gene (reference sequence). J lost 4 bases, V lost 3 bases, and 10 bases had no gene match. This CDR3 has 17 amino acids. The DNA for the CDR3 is TGTGCCAGTAGTATGTCGCTAGCGGGGTCTGGATACAATGAGCAGTTCTTC. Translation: CASSMSLAGSGYNEQFF.

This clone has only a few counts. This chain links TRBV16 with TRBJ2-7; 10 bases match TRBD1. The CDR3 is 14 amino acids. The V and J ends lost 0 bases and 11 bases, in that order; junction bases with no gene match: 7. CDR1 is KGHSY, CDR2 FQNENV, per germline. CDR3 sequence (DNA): TGTGCCAGCAGCCAATCTATCGGGACAGGGGAGGAGTACTTC. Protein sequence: CASSQSIGTGEEYF.

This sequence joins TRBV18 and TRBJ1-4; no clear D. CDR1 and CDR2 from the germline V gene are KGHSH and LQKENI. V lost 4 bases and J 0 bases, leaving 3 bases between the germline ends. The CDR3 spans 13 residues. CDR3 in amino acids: CASSQSTNEKLFF. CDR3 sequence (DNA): TGTGCCAGCTCACAGTCAACTAATGAAAAACTGTTTTTT.

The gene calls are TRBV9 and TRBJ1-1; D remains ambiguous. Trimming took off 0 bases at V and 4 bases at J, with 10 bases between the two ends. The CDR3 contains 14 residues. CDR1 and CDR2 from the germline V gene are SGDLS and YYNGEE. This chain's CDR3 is CASSVGVDPTEAFF. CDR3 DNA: TGTGCCAGCAGCGTAGGTGTGGACCCCACTGAAGCTTTCTTT.

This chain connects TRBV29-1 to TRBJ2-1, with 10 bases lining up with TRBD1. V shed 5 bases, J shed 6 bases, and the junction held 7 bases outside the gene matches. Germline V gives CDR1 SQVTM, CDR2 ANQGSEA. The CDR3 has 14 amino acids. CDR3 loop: CSVRQGATPNEQFF. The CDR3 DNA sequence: TGCAGCGTTCGACAGGGGGCAACACCCAATGAGCAGTTCTTC.

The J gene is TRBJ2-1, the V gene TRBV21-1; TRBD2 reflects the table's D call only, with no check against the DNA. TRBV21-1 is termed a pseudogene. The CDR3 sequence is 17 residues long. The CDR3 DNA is TGTGCCAGCAACCCAATCTTGGGGGGAGTTGGGTACAATGAGCAGTTCTTC. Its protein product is CASNPILGGVGYNEQFF.

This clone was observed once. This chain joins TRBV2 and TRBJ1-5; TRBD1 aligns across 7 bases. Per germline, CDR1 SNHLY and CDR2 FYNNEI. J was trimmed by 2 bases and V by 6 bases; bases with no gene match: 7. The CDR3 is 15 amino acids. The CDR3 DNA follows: TGTGCCAGCAGGGAGGAGGGGACAGGCAATCAGCCCCAGCATTTT. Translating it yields CASREEGTGNQPQHF.

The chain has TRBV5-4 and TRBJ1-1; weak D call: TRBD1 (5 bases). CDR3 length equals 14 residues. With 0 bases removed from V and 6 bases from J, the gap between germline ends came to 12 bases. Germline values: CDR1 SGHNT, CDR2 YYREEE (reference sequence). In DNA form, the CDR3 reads TGTGCCAGCAGCTTGGCCTCGGGGGAGGCTGAAGCTTTCTTT. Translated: CASSLASGEAEAFF.

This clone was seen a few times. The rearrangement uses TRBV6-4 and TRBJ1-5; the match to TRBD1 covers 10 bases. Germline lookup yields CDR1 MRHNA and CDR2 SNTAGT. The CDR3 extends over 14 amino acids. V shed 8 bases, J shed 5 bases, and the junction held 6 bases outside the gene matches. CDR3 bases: TGTGCCAGCGCGGGACAGGGGTTCGATCAGCCCCAGCATTTT. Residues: CASAGQGFDQPQHF.

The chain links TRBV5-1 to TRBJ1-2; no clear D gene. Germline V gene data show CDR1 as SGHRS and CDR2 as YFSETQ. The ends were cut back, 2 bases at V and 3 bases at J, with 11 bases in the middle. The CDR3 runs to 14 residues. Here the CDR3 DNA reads TGCGCCAGCAGCTTTAAGAATGGGTACTATGGCTACACCTTC. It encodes CASSFKNGYYGYTF.

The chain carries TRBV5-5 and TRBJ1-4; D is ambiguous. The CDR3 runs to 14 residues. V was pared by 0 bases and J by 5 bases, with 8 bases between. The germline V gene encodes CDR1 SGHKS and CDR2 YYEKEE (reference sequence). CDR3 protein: CASSLEGSNEKLFF. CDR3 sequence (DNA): TGTGCCAGCAGCTTGGAAGGGTCGAATGAAAAACTGTTTTTT.

CDR3 loop: CASSLLAGGPSTDTQYF. The CDR3 coding sequence is TGTGCCAGCAGCTTACTAGCGGGAGGGCCGAGCACAGATACGCAGTATTTT. The chain carries TRBV13 and TRBJ2-3; 12 nucleotides line up with TRBD2. Germline lookup yields CDR1 PRHDT and CDR2 FYEKMQ (reference sequence). The CDR3 length is 17 residues. J lost 0 bases, V lost 2 bases, and 3 bases had no gene match.

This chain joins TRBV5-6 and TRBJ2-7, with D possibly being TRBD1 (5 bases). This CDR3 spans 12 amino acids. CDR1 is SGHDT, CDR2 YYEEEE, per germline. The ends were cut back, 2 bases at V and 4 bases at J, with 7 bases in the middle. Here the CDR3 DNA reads TGTGCCAGCAGCTTACAGGATTACGAGCAGTACTTC. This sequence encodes CASSLQDYEQYF.

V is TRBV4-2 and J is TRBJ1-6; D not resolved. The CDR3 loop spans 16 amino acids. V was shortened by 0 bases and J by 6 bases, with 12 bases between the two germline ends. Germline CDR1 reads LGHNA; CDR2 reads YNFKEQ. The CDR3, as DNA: TGTGCCAGCAGCCAAGAAATCCATTCTAGTAATTCACCCCTCCACTTT. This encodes CASSQEIHSSNSPLHF.

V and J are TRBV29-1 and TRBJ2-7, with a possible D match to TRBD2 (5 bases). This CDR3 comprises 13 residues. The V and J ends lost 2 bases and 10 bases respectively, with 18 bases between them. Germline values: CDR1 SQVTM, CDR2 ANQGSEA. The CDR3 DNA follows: TGCAGCGTTGAAATCGGGCAGGCGGGCGGCCAGTACTTC. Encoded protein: CSVEIGQAGGQYF.

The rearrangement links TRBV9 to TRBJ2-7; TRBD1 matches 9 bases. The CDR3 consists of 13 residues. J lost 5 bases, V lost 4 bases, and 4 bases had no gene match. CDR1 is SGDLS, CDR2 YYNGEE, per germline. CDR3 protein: CASSKGTGNEQYF. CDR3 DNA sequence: TGTGCCAGCAGCAAAGGGACAGGGAACGAGCAGTACTTC.

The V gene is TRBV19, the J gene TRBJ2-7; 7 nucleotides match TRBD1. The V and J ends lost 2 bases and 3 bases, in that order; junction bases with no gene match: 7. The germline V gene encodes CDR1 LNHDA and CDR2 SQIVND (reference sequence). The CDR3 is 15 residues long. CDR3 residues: CASSIRTGENYEQYF. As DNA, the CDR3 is TGTGCCAGTAGTATAAGAACAGGGGAGAACTACGAGCAGTACTTC.